This T cell receptor beta chain appears in the sequencing data of a study of blood T cell repertoires in COVID-19. Study-wide context: COVID-19 samples from acute and convalescent phases originated in the United States, Italy and Spain.

Trimming took off 2 bases at V and 7 bases at J, with 12 bases between the two ends. In germline, CDR1 is SGHTA, CDR2 FQGNSA. The CDR3 runs 15 residues. Participant ages covered roughly 18 to 89 years across 24 US areas. The authors' processing: Researchers report that nucleated cell counts were estimated from reference gene primer amplification. Assay: immunoSEQ multiplex PCR; the TCRdb copy retains only in-frame clones and omits some. Clone size and the V and J calls come from that table; the DNA yielded D and trimming. Of about 220,000 clones listed, around 83% were seen once; the top ten hold about 1.3%.

The chain is built from TRBV7-2 and TRBJ1-6; tentative D call: TRBD1 (6 bases). The origin of this receptor is a woman in her forties with acute COVID-19. The sample consisted of PBMCs or T cells enriched from blood (not recorded which). Written as DNA, the CDR3 is TGTGCCAGCAGCTTAAGTCAGGGGTTGAATTCACCCCTCCACTTT. It specifies CASSLSQGLNSPLHF.